This TCR beta chain is from a study of blood T cell repertoires in COVID-19. This clone was seen more than once but under ten times. The CDR3 is 12 residues long. With 3 bases removed from V and 0 bases from J, the gap between germline ends came to 2 bases. Germline V CDR1 and CDR2: KGHSH, LQKENI. In the original processing: It was from reference gene primer amplification that nucleated cell counts were estimated. Sequencing was performed with immunoSEQ multiplex PCR; in TCRdb, only in-frame clones are kept and a portion is missing. V, J and clone size were drawn from that table, and D and trimming were deduced from the DNA. The profile shows under 45,000 clones, around four fifths of them singletons.

The TCR sequence derives from a man over 45 with active COVID-19. V and J are TRBV18 and TRBJ1-1; D is ambiguous. Sequenced: peripheral blood. CDR3 DNA sequence: TGTGCCAGCTCACCCTTGAACACTGAAGCTTTCTTT. Translated: CASSPLNTEAFF.